A single sample gave rise to the 23 T cell receptor beta chains below, sequenced in a study of graft-versus-host responses after intestinal transplantation. Repertoires were generated with immunoSEQ multiplex PCR, while TCRdb's copy carries only in-frame clones and drops some. The sample holds around 20,000 clones, around 77% seen once. Both intraepithelial and lamina propria lymphocytes were released by processing graft tissue. Source: ileum tissue, taken 12 days after intestinal transplant. Receptors were obtained from a human patient who received an intestinal transplant, so some T cells may come from the graft donor.

The genes are TRBV20-1 and TRBJ2-5, with no clear D. Trimming took 3 bases from V and 9 from J, leaving 8 bases between them. The length of the CDR3 is 10 residues. CDR1 and CDR2 from the germline V gene are DFQATT and SNEGSKA (reference sequence). The CDR3 coding sequence is TGCAGTGCTAGTCTGGGCGCCCAGTACTTC. Translation gives CSASLGAQYF.

With respect to this clone: One end of the junction is discordant with germline, which a read error may explain. The rearrangement uses TRBV19 and TRBJ2-5; the match to TRBD2 covers 9 bases. This CDR3 is built from 13 residues. Looked up from germline, CDR1 is LNHDA and CDR2 is SQIVND (reference sequence). The CDR3 DNA reads TGTGCCAGTGGTATAGTTGCTAGCGGGGAGTTGGACTTC. Protein sequence: CASGIVASGELDF.

As concerns this clone: One junction end does not reproduce the germline sequence, and a read error may be involved. The rearrangement links TRBV7-7 to TRBJ2-2; the match to TRBD2 covers 11 bases. Germline loops: CDR1 SSHAT, CDR2 FNYEAQ (reference sequence). CDR3 size: 15 residues. The CDR3 loop reads CASSLTSGDTGELFF. In DNA, the CDR3 is TGTGCTAGCAGCCTGACTAGCGGGGACACCGGGGAGCTGTTTTTT.

The V gene is TRBV25-1, the J gene TRBJ2-1; D possibly corresponds to TRBD2 (5 bases). Trimming took off 6 bases at V and 4 bases at J, with 19 bases between the two ends. CDR1 and CDR2 (germline): MGHDK, SYGVNS. This CDR3 contains 16 residues. Written as DNA, the CDR3 is TGTGCCAGCAGCGCTAGGCCTGTCGGAGGATACAATGAGCAGTTCTTC. This codes for CASSARPVGGYNEQFF. Complete variable domain (other parts from reference TRBV25-1 and TRBJ2-1): EADIYQTPRYLVIGTGKKITLECSQTMGHDKMYWYQQDPGMELHLIHYSYGVNSTEKGDLSSESTVSRIRTEHFPLTLESARPSHTSQYLCASSARPVGGYNEQFFGPGTRLTVL.

This chain joins TRBV29-1 and TRBJ2-7; possible D gene TRBD2, 6 bases. The CDR3 is 13 residues long. Between the trimmed V and J ends, which lost 3 bases and 6 bases, there was a span of 15 bases. In germline, CDR1 is SQVTM, CDR2 ANQGSEA. CDR3 DNA: TGCAGCGTTGAGCGTCGGCGGGGTGGCGAGCAGTACTTC. This gives the protein CSVERRRGGEQYF.

CDR3 loop: CASGSRFDGRIYGYTF. The CDR3 DNA sequence: TGTGCCAGCGGCTCTAGGTTTGATGGGAGGATCTATGGCTACACCTTC. This chain connects TRBV11-2 to TRBJ1-2; the D is unclear. Deletions cut 8 bases from V and 4 bases from J, with 23 bases between. Germline lookup yields CDR1 SGHAT and CDR2 FQNNGV. The CDR3 consists of 16 residues.

The CDR3 spells CAGQGSGIRQVNQPQHF. CDR3 bases: TGTGCCGGACAGGGGTCGGGGATTCGGCAGGTCAATCAGCCCCAGCATTTT. The gene calls are TRBV28 and TRBJ1-5, with 9 bases identical to TRBD1. Germline CDR1 and CDR2: MDHEN and SYDVKM. This CDR3 has 17 amino acids. V lost 11 bases and J lost 3; bases outside the gene matches: 17.

The chain combines TRBV11-3 with TRBJ2-5; 8 nucleotides align to TRBD2. V gave up 2 bases and J gave up 4 bases; unmatched junction bases: 9. The CDR3 runs 16 residues. Per germline, CDR1 SGHNT and CDR2 YENEEA. The CDR3 DNA reads as TGTGCCAGCAGCTTATTGAGCGGGGGTATAGGAGAGACCCAGTACTTC. Translation gives CASSLLSGGIGETQYF.

The chain carries TRBV11-1 and TRBJ2-7; TRBD1 aligns across 8 bases. V trimming: 6 bases; J trimming: 0 bases; junction bases outside the gene matches: 10. The CDR3 runs to 16 residues. CDR1 and CDR2 (germline): SGHAT, FQDESV (reference sequence). DNA of the CDR3: TGTGCCAGCAGTGTACCCCCGGGACAGGCCTCCTACGAGCAGTACTTC. Translating it yields CASSVPPGQASYEQYF.

The CDR3 DNA follows: TGCGCCAGCAGCCGGGGGGGGGCCTACGAGCAGTACTTC. It translates to CASSRGGAYEQYF. The rearrangement links TRBV5-1 to TRBJ2-7; TRBD2 agrees at 8 bases. CDR1 and CDR2 from the germline V gene are SGHRS and YFSETQ. This CDR3 comprises 13 residues. Trimming cost V 4 bases and J 2 bases; bases outside gene matches: 2.

This clone was counted only a few times. V and J are TRBV4-1 and TRBJ2-1, with a possible D match to TRBD2 (5 bases). Deletions cut 0 bases from V and 0 bases from J, with 12 bases between. The CDR3 runs to 17 residues. Looked up from germline, CDR1 is MGHRA and CDR2 is YSYEKL. The CDR3 reads CASSQDVRLSSYNEQFF. The CDR3 nucleotides are TGCGCCAGCAGCCAAGATGTCAGACTAAGCTCCTACAATGAGCAGTTCTTC.

The V call is TRBV6-1, the J call TRBJ2-7; possibly TRBD2 for D (5 bases). The CDR3 runs to 14 residues. CDR1 is MNHNS, CDR2 SASEGT, per germline. The V end was cut by 4 bases, the J end by 3 bases, with 13 bases between. For the CDR3, the DNA is TGTGCCAGCAGTGTACGCCGGGAAAACTACGAGCAGTACTTC. Its protein product is CASSVRRENYEQYF.

The chain has TRBV4-2 and TRBJ2-1, with a tentative D call TRBD1 (5 bases). The V and J ends lost 0 bases and 6 bases respectively, with 12 bases between them. In germline, CDR1 is LGHNA, CDR2 YNFKEQ. This CDR3 contains 15 residues. The DNA for the CDR3 is TGTGCCAGCAGCCAAGATCAGGGTAGCCCCAATGAGCAGTTCTTC. This sequence encodes CASSQDQGSPNEQFF.

The CDR3 spells CASSLRFREPSYEQYF. CDR3 in DNA: TGCGCCAGCAGCCTCCGATTCCGGGAGCCCTCCTACGAGCAGTACTTC. The rearrangement uses TRBV4-3 and TRBJ2-7; TRBD2 might be the D (6 bases). The CDR3 spans 16 residues. Germline V gene sequence: CDR1 LGHNA, CDR2 YSLEER. The V and J ends lost 4 bases and 0 bases respectively, with 16 bases between them.

This clone has a single count. Compared with germline, one end of the junction differs, possibly owing to a read error. Other nucleotide sequences from this sample produce the same CDR3. The J gene is TRBJ1-3, the V gene TRBV10-3; D unresolved. CDR1 is ENHRY and CDR2 is SYGVKD in the germline V gene. The CDR3 extends over 12 amino acids. CDR3 coding DNA: TGTGCCATTGCGCGGGGAAGGAACACCATATATTTC. Protein: CAIARGRNTIYF.

The J gene is TRBJ2-2, the V gene TRBV27, with 8 bases that match TRBD1. Germline trimming cut 7 bases from V and 2 bases from J; bases unmatched to any gene: 15. Per the germline V gene, CDR1 is MNHEY and CDR2 is SMNVEV (reference sequence). This CDR3 comprises 18 residues. The CDR3 spells CASKCVADRGGNTGELFF. DNA of the CDR3: TGTGCCAGCAAGTGTGTCGCCGACAGGGGAGGCAACACCGGGGAGCTGTTTTTT.

The gene calls are TRBV7-9 and TRBJ2-1; 7 bases fit TRBD1. This CDR3 spans 13 amino acids. Trimming cost V 5 bases and J 6 bases; bases outside gene matches: 4. Germline V gene sequence: CDR1 SEHNR, CDR2 FQNEAQ (reference sequence). The CDR3 loop is CASSTRGINEQFF. CDR3 in DNA: TGTGCCAGCAGCACCAGGGGGATCAATGAGCAGTTCTTC.

The chain carries TRBV19 and TRBJ1-2; TRBD1 matches at 7 bases. Germline CDR1 reads LNHDA; CDR2 reads SQIVND (reference sequence). The CDR3 totals 14 residues. Trimming took 4 bases from V and 4 from J; bases not matched to a gene: 6. The CDR3 DNA is TGTGCCAGTAGTACCGACAGGGACGGCTATGGCTACACCTTC. Translated: CASSTDRDGYGYTF.

The V gene is TRBV5-1, the J gene TRBJ1-1; weak D call: TRBD1 (5 bases). Germline CDR1 reads SGHRS; CDR2 reads YFSETQ. V gave up 0 bases and J gave up 1 base, with 7 bases separating them. This CDR3 is built from 14 residues. CDR3 loop: CASSLAGGNTEAFF. The CDR3 DNA reads as TGCGCCAGCAGCTTGGCCGGGGGGAACACTGAAGCTTTCTTT. Together with reference TRBV5-1 and TRBJ1-1, the CDR3 gives the full variable domain: KAGVTQTPRYLIKTRGQQVTLSCSPISGHRSVSWYQQTPGQGLQFLFEYFSETQRNKGNFPGRFSGRQFSNSRSEMNVSTLELGDSALYLCASSLAGGNTEAFFGQGTRLTVV.

The CDR3 here is CASSRQGQPSYEQYF. CDR3 coding DNA: TGTGCCAGCAGCCGTCAGGGACAGCCCTCCTACGAGCAGTACTTC. This chain uses TRBV11-2 with TRBJ2-7, with 7 nucleotides matching TRBD1. Germline V gene data show CDR1 as SGHAT and CDR2 as FQNNGV. Trimming cost V 5 bases and J 0 bases; bases outside gene matches: 7. The CDR3 covers 15 residues.

This clone came up a few times. The CDR3 is CASSPPGGFTDTQYF. For the CDR3, the DNA is TGTGCCAGCAGCCCCCCGGGGGGGTTCACAGATACGCAGTATTTT. This chain uses TRBV6-6 with TRBJ2-3; 8 nucleotides line up with TRBD2. V dropped 6 bases and J dropped 2; count of bases not matched to a gene: 7. Germline CDR1 and CDR2: MNHNY and SVGAGI (reference sequence). The CDR3 contains 15 residues.

The CDR3 loop reads CASSQLNVEQYF. The CDR3 bases are TGTGCCAGCAGCCAACTAAACGTCGAGCAGTACTTC. The V gene is TRBV6-1, the J gene TRBJ2-7; no reliable D call. There are 12 residues in the CDR3. Between the trimmed V and J ends, which lost 6 bases and 6 bases, there was a span of 12 bases. In germline, CDR1 is MNHNS, CDR2 SASEGT.

The chain combines TRBV7-8 with TRBJ1-5; 8 bases line up with TRBD1. The germline V gene encodes CDR1 SGHVS and CDR2 FQNEAQ. The CDR3 contains 14 residues. After removal of 5 bases from V and 2 bases from J, the junction contained 2 bases not matched to a gene. The CDR3 here is CASSQTGGNQPQHF. DNA of the CDR3: TGTGCCAGCAGCCAGACAGGGGGCAATCAGCCCCAGCATTTT.